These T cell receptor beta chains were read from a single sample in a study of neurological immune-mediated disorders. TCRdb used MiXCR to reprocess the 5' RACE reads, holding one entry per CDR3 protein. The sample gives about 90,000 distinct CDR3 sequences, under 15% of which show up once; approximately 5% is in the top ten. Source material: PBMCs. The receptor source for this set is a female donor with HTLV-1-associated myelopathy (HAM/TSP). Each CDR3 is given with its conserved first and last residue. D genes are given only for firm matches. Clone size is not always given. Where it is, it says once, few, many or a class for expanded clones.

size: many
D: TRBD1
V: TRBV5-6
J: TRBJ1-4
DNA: TGTGCCATTGGACAGGGTTTTAATGAAAAACTGTTTTTT
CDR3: CAIGQGFNEKLFF

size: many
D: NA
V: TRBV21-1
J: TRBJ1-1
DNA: TGTGCCAGCAGCAAAACCGGGGTAGCCTACACTGAAGCTTTCTTT
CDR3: CASSKTGVAYTEAFF

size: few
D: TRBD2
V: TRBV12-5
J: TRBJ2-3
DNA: TGTGCTAGTGGTTTGGCTAGCGGGGGGGCAGAAGATACGCAGTATTTT
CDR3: CASGLASGGAEDTQYF

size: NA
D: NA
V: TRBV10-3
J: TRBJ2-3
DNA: TGTGCTACCGGAAGACGAAAACCGGGGGAGTACACAGATACGCAGTATTTT
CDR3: CATGRRKPGEYTDTQYF

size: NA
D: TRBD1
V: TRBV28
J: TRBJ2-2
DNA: TGTGCTATCAGTTCTGGGACAGTGAACACCGGGGAGCTGTTTTTT
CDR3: CAISSGTVNTGELFF

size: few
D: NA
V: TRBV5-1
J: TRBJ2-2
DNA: TGCGCCAGCAGTACAACAGGGACGGCGAACACCGGGGAGCTGTTTTTT
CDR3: CASSTTGTANTGELFF

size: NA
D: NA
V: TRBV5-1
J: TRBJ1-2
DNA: TGCGCCAGCAGCTTGGAGATTTCCGCGCAGGGTGCTAACTATGGCTACACCTTC
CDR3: CASSLEISAQGANYGYTF

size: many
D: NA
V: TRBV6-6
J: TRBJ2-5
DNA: TGTGCCAGCAGTTACTCTCCGGGGGCAACCCAAGAGACCCAGTACTTC
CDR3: CASSYSPGATQETQYF

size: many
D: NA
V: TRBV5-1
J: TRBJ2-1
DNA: TGCGCCAGCAGCCCAATCCCCGGGCCTCATTTCGTCGAGCAGTTCTTC
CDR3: CASSPIPGPHFVEQFF

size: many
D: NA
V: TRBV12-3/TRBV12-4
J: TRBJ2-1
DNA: TGTGCCAGCAGTTTTGGGGCGGGGTACAATGAGCAGTTCTTC
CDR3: CASSFGAGYNEQFF

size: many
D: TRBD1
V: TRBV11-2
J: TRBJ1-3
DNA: TGTGCCAGCAGCCCCGGGACAGAGGGTACTGGAAACACCATATATTTT
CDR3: CASSPGTEGTGNTIYF

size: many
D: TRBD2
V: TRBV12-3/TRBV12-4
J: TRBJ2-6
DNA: TGTGCCAGCAGTCGGACTAGCGGGCACACTGGGGCCAACGTCCTGACTTTC
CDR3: CASSRTSGHTGANVLTF

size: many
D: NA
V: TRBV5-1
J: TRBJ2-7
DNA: TGCGCCAGCAGCTCACCCGGGGGAGGCTACGAGCAGTACTTC
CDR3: CASSSPGGGYEQYF

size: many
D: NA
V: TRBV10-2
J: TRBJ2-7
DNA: TGCGCCAGCAGCACACTGACCAGGGAAACTTCGTACGAGCAGTACTTC
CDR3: CASSTLTRETSYEQYF

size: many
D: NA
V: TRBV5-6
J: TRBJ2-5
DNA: TGTGCCAGCAGCTTCTGGGGAGGAGAGACCCAGTACTTC
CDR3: CASSFWGGETQYF

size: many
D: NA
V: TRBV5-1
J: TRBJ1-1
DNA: TGCGCCAGCAGCTTGGCCGGACAGCCGAACACTGAAGCTTTCTTT
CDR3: CASSLAGQPNTEAFF

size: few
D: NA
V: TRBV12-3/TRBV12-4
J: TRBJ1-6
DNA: TGTGCCAGCACCGAGGGGCCTTCACCCCTCCACTTT
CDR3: CASTEGPSPLHF

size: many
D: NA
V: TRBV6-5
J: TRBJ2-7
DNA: TGTGCCAGCAGTTACTCGGAACGTGGACAGCACTGGGAGCAGTACTTC
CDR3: CASSYSERGQHWEQYF

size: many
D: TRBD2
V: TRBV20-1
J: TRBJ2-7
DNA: TGCAGTGCTATTTATAGCGGGGCAAGCTACGAGCAGTACTTC
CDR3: CSAIYSGASYEQYF

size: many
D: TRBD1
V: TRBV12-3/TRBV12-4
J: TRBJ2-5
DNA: TGTGCCAGCAGTCGACGACAGGGTGTGGAGACACAGTACTTC
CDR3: CASSRRQGVETQYF

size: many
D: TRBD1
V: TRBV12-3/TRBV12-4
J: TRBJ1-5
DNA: TGTGCCAGCAGTTTAGGGACAGGGGGCCGGGGCAATCAGCCCCAGCATTTT
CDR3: CASSLGTGGRGNQPQHF

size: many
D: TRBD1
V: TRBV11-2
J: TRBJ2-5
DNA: TGTGCCAGCAGCCCAGACAGGGAAGAGACCCAGTACTTC
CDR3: CASSPDREETQYF

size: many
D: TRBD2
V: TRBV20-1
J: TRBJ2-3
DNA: TGCAGTGCTCCGGACCGACTAGCGGGGGACCTAGATACGCAGTATTTT
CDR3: CSAPDRLAGDLDTQYF

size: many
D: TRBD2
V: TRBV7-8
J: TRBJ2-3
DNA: TGTGCCAGCAGCTTACGGACTAGCGGGGGACAGGGCACAGATACGCAGTATTTT
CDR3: CASSLRTSGGQGTDTQYF

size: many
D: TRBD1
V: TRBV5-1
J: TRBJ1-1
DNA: TGCGCCAGCAGCATACAGGGGGCAGGCACTGAAGCTTTCTTT
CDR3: CASSIQGAGTEAFF

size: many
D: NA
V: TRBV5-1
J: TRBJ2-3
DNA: TGCGCCAGCACCCCGGGGCTTTACCCGGATACGCAGTATTTT
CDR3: CASTPGLYPDTQYF

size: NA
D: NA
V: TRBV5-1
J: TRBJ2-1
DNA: TGCGCCAGCAGCTACGGGGGGAGGGCAGGGGTCAATGAGCAGTTCTTC
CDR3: CASSYGGRAGVNEQFF